This is a list of T cell receptor beta chains from one sample in a study of blood T cell repertoires in COVID-19. The table came from immunoSEQ multiplex PCR; TCRdb's copy has only in-frame clones and leaves some out. This table holds fewer than 200,000 clones, approximately 88% found once. The sample taken for sequencing was peripheral blood. The receptors here all came from an older woman who had recovered from COVID-19. Both conserved end residues are part of each CDR3. A D gene is named only where the DNA matches it firmly. Clone size, where shown, is once, few, many, or a class for clones that have expanded.

CDR3 protein: CASSGAGPGTGELFF; CDR3 DNA: TGTGCCAGCAGCGGAGCGGGCCCGGGCACCGGGGAGCTGTTTTTT; J gene: TRBJ2-2; D gene: -; V gene: TRBV28; clone size: -
CDR3 protein: CASSLEAGLGYYGYTF; CDR3 DNA: TGTGCCAGCAGCTTGGAGGCGGGTTTAGGGTACTATGGCTACACCTTC; J gene: TRBJ1-2; D gene: -; V gene: TRBV5-6; clone size: -
CDR3 protein: CASSTSQGLQSESDQPQHF; CDR3 DNA: TGTGCCAGCAGCACAAGCCAGGGTCTACAGAGTGAAAGCGATCAGCCCCAGCATTTT; J gene: TRBJ1-5; D gene: -; V gene: TRBV28; clone size: many
CDR3 protein: CASSAQGARSSAQHF; CDR3 DNA: TGTGCCAGCAGCGCCCAGGGGGCTCGATCGTCGGCCCAGCATTTT; J gene: TRBJ1-5; D gene: TRBD1; V gene: TRBV5-4; clone size: -
CDR3 protein: CASTAGLAGGNIQYF; CDR3 DNA: TGTGCCAGTACCGCGGGACTAGCGGGGGGAAACATTCAGTACTTC; J gene: TRBJ2-4; D gene: TRBD2; V gene: TRBV19; clone size: -
CDR3 protein: CASSLGLAGVRFF; CDR3 DNA: TGTGCCAGCAGCTTAGGCCTAGCGGGGGTCCGGTTCTTC; J gene: TRBJ2-1; D gene: TRBD2; V gene: TRBV7-8; clone size: once
CDR3 protein: CASSFFEETQYF; CDR3 DNA: TGTGCCAGCAGCTTTTTCGAGGAGACCCAGTACTTC; J gene: TRBJ2-5; D gene: -; V gene: TRBV2; clone size: -
CDR3 protein: CASSRNQGSSYEQYF; CDR3 DNA: TGTGCCAGCAGCCGAAACCAGGGTTCCTCCTACGAGCAGTACTTC; J gene: TRBJ2-7; D gene: -; V gene: TRBV11-2; clone size: -
CDR3 protein: CASSKGQGALNTEAFF; CDR3 DNA: TGTGCCAGCAGTAAGGGACAGGGGGCGTTGAACACTGAAGCTTTCTTT; J gene: TRBJ1-1; D gene: TRBD1; V gene: TRBV6-6; clone size: -
CDR3 protein: CASRSPGQGATGELFF; CDR3 DNA: TGTGCCAGCAGGTCGCCGGGACAGGGGGCCACCGGGGAGCTGTTTTTT; J gene: TRBJ2-2; D gene: TRBD1; V gene: TRBV5-8; clone size: -
CDR3 protein: CASSGPTGESYGYTF; CDR3 DNA: TGTGCCAGCAGTGGGCCCACAGGGGAAAGCTATGGCTACACCTTC; J gene: TRBJ1-2; D gene: TRBD1; V gene: TRBV2; clone size: -
CDR3 protein: CASSTTSGGVDEQFF; CDR3 DNA: TGTGCCAGTAGTACGACTAGCGGGGGCGTAGATGAGCAGTTCTTC; J gene: TRBJ2-1; D gene: TRBD2; V gene: TRBV19; clone size: -
CDR3 protein: CASSSPGDNSPLHF; CDR3 DNA: TGTGCCAGCAGTTCCCCAGGGGATAATTCACCCCTCCACTTT; J gene: TRBJ1-6; D gene: -; V gene: TRBV28; clone size: few
CDR3 protein: CASSLALAGGYSTDTQYF; CDR3 DNA: TGCGCCAGCAGCTTGGCCCTAGCGGGGGGCTATAGCACAGATACGCAGTATTTT; J gene: TRBJ2-3; D gene: TRBD2; V gene: TRBV5-1; clone size: -